The source of this TCR beta chain is a study of T cell responses to AZD1222 COVID-19 vaccine. This table comes from immunoSEQ multiplex PCR, and its TCRdb copy is limited to in-frame clones, with some not included. The data show more than 95,000 clones, less than 90% seen once. Deletions cut 1 base from V and 3 bases from J, with 9 bases between. The CDR3 has 14 residues. The V gene's germline CDR1 is KGHSH and CDR2 LQKENI. This clonotype was obtained from an adult in good health. This chain links TRBV18 with TRBJ1-1, with D unresolved. The sequences come from peripheral blood, collected on day 0 of AZD1222 vaccination. The CDR3 region has the DNA TGTGCCAGCTCACCACAAGGATTTGACACTGAAGCTTTCTTT. Translating gives CASSPQGFDTEAFF. Complete variable domain (other parts from reference TRBV18 and TRBJ1-1): NAGVMQNPRHLVRRRGQEARLRCSPMKGHSHVYWYRQLPEEGLKFMVYLQKENIIDESGMPKERFSAEFPKEGPSILRIQQVVRGDSAAYFCASSPQGFDTEAFFGQGTRLTVV.